The source of this T cell receptor (beta chain) is a study of T cell responses to AZD1222 COVID-19 vaccine. The germline V gene encodes CDR1 SSHAT and CDR2 FNYEAQ (reference sequence). The CDR3 runs 15 residues. Trimming stripped 5 bases from V and 0 bases from J, with 12 bases between. A note on this clone: The antigen is not known.

Study results and limitations: Spike-specific TCR breadth and depth rose after two AZD1222 doses. Possibly, clonal diversity was underestimated; donors were largely white British and included more females.

Profiling relied on immunoSEQ multiplex PCR, and the TCRdb table lists in-frame clones only, not all of them. The sample has roughly 200,000 clones; approximately 95% are singletons. The chain couples TRBV7-7 to TRBJ2-3; no clear D gene. This TCR was recovered from an adult who received the MenACWY meningococcal vaccine as a control. The starting material was peripheral blood, obtained 28 days after the second dose of the MenACWY control vaccine. CDR3 residues: CASSLGGTSTDTQYF. The CDR3 DNA follows: TGTGCCAGCAGCCTGGGTGGTACTAGCACAGATACGCAGTATTTT.